This T cell receptor beta chain was identified during a study of T cell responses to AZD1222 COVID-19 vaccine. Trimming stripped 10 bases from V and 2 bases from J, with 27 bases between. The CDR3 is made up of 18 amino acids. The germline V gene encodes CDR1 MDHEN and CDR2 SYDVKM. Clones were sequenced by immunoSEQ multiplex PCR, and TCRdb holds only the in-frame ones, with some missing. Of 120,000 to 150,000 clones in the sample, 88% are singletons; the top ten hold less than 15%. Material: peripheral blood, obtained on day 0 of AZD1222 vaccination. The clonotype was recovered from an adult in good health. The chain carries TRBV28 and TRBJ1-5, with a possible D match to TRBD1 (6 bases). This CDR3 reads CATRPLQGRGVGNQPQHF. Here the CDR3 DNA reads TGTGCCACCAGGCCACTGCAGGGGAGAGGGGTAGGCAATCAGCCCCAGCATTTT.